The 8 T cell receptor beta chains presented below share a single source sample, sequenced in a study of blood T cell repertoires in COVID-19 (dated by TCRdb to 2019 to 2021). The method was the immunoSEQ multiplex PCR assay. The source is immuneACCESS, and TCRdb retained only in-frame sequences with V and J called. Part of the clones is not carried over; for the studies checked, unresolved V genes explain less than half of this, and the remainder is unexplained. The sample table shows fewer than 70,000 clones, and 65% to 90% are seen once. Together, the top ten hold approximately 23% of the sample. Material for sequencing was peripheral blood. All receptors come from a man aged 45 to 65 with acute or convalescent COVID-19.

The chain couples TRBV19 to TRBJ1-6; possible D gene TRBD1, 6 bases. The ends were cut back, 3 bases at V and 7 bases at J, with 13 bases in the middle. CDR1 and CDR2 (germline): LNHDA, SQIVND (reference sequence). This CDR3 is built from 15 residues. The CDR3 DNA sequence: TGTGCCAGTAGTATGTTGACAACAGGGAATTCACCCCTCCACTTT. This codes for CASSMLTTGNSPLHF.

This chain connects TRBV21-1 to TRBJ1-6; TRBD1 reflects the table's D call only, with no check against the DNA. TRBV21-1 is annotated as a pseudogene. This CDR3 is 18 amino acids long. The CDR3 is CASSHFRTGEKRNSPLHF. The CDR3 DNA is TGTGCCAGCAGCCACTTTAGGACAGGGGAAAAACGTAATTCACCCCTCCACTTT.

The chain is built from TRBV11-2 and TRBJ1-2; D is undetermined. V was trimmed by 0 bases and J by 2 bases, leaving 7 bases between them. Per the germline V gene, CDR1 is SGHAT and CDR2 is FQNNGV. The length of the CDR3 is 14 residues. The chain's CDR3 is CASSLERVNYGYTF. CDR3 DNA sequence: TGTGCCAGCAGCTTAGAGCGGGTAAACTATGGCTACACCTTC. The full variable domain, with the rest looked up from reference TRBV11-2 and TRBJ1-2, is EAGVAQSPRYKIIEKRQSVAFWCNPISGHATLYWYQQILGQGPKLLIQFQNNGVVDDSQLPKDRFSAERLKGVDSTLKIQPAKLEDSAVYLCASSLERVNYGYTFGSGTRLTVV.

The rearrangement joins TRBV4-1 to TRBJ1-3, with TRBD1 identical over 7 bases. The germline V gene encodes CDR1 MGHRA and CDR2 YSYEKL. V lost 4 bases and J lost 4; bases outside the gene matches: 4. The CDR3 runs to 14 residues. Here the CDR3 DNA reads TGCGCCAGCAGCCTTCGGGACAGCGGAAACACCATATATTTT. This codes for CASSLRDSGNTIYF.

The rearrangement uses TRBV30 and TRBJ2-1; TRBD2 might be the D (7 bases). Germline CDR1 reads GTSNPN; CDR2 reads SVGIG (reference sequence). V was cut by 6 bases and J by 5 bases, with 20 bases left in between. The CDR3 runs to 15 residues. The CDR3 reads CACTLGGGPNNEQFF. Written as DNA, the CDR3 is TGTGCCTGTACCCTAGGCGGGGGCCCTAACAATGAGCAGTTCTTC.

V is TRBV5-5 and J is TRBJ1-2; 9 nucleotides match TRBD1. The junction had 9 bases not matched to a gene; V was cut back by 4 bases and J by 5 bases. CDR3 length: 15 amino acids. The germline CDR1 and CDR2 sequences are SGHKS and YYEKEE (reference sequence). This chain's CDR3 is CASSPASGTGYGYTF. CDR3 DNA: TGTGCCAGCAGCCCAGCCTCCGGGACAGGGTATGGCTACACCTTC.

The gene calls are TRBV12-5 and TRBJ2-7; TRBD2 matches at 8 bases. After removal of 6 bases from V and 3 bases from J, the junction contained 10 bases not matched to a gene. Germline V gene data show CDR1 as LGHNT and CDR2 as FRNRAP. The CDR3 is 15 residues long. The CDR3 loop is CASGPPGTSLYEQYF. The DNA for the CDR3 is TGTGCTAGTGGGCCTCCCGGGACTAGTCTCTACGAGCAGTACTTC.

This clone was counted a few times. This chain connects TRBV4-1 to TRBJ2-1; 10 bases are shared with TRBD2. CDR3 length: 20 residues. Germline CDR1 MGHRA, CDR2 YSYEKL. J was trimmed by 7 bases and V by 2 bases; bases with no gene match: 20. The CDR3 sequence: CASSQLHPALTSGEGNEQFF. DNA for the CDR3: TGCGCCAGCAGCCAACTTCACCCCGCCCTTACTAGCGGGGAAGGGAATGAGCAGTTCTTC.